One sample yielded the 26 T cell receptor beta chains listed below, sequenced in a study of regulatory T cells in long-lasting Graves disease. Construction of the TCR beta libraries employed iRepertoire HTBI primers in conjunction with Arm-PCR of CDR3 regions. TCRdb used MiXCR to reprocess the multiplex PCR reads, holding one entry per CDR3 protein. Of 440,000 or so distinct CDR3 sequences listed, 15% to 20% were seen once; the top ten hold about 10%. Specified time point: newly diagnosed GD, antithyroid drugs for less than 3 months. The TCR library was prepared using RNA isolated from PBMCs. These same records also appear under a second study, on T cells in Graves' hyperthyroidism and ophthalmopathy.

The specimen was peripheral blood mononuclear cells (PBMCs), collected at new diagnosis, from a patient treated with antithyroid drugs. The receptors were sampled from a woman in her 30s with Graves disease.

This clonotype was observed at least ten times. This chain links TRBV28 with TRBJ2-3; no clear D gene. V gave up 6 bases and J gave up 5 bases, with 15 bases separating them. The CDR3 sequence is 14 residues long. Germline V CDR1 and CDR2: MDHEN, SYDVKM. CDR3 in amino acids: CASSEVGGLDTQYF. The CDR3 DNA sequence: TGTGCCAGCAGCGAAGTGGGTGGATTAGATACGCAGTATTTT. Full variable domain (rest looked up from reference TRBV28 and TRBJ2-3): DVKVTQSSRYLVKRTGEKVFLECVQDMDHENMFWYRQDPGLGLRLIYFSYDVKMKEKGDIPEGYSVSREKKERFSLILESASTNQTSMYLCASSEVGGLDTQYFGPGTRLTVL.

With regard to this clonotype: This may come from a read error, since a much larger clone is one base off. Lacking the conserved final phenylalanine or tryptophan, this CDR3 likely reflects a read error. V and J are TRBV29-1 and TRBJ2-5, with TRBD2 identical over 12 bases. J gave up 7 bases and V 5 bases, and 14 bases lay outside the gene matches. Germline-derived CDR1 and CDR2 are SQVTM and ANQGSEA. There are 16 residues in the CDR3. CDR3 in DNA: TGCAGCGTTAACAACCGACTAGCGGGGGTGGAGGTGACCCAGTACCTC. Encoded protein: CSVNNRLAGVEVTQYL.

The chain employs TRBV12-3 or TRBV12-4 and TRBJ1-6; TRBD1 matches at 8 bases. The CDR3 totals 16 residues. V shed 6 bases and J 3 bases; nucleotides not matched to a gene: 7. The CDR3: CASSPRGQDYNSPLHF. The CDR3 DNA is TGTGCCAGCAGCCCAAGGGGACAGGACTATAATTCACCCCTCCACTTT.

The V gene is TRBV4-2, the J gene TRBJ2-5; a possible D gene is TRBD1 (6 bases). This CDR3 comprises 17 residues. Per germline, CDR1 LGHNA and CDR2 YNFKEQ. Trimming removed 4 bases from V and 2 bases from J, with 20 bases in between. In nucleotides, the CDR3 is TGTGCCAGCAGCCCGTTTGATGGCAGGGGCGGGCAAGAGACCCAGTACTTC. As protein: CASSPFDGRGGQETQYF.

On this clonotype itself: This clone may be a read error of a much larger clone one base away. The chain links TRBV4-3 to TRBJ2-1; 10 bases align to TRBD2. Per germline, CDR1 LGHNA and CDR2 YSLEER. The V segment lost 1 base and the J segment 7 bases; nucleotides outside the gene matches: 4. There are 15 residues in the CDR3. In nucleotides, the CDR3 is TGCGCCAGCAGCCAAGTAGCGGGAGGTAGGAATGAGCAGTTCTTC. It is translated as CASSQVAGGRNEQFF.

This clonotype was recorded at least ten times. The rearrangement joins TRBV20-1 to TRBJ2-7; the match to TRBD2 covers 7 bases. In germline, CDR1 is DFQATT, CDR2 SNEGSKA (reference sequence). The ends lost 3 bases at V and 4 bases at J; junction bases unmatched: 6. The CDR3 loop spans 13 amino acids. This CDR3 reads CSASSGRKYEQYF. CDR3 DNA sequence: TGCAGTGCTAGTTCCGGGAGGAAATACGAGCAGTACTTC.

This clonotype was seen at least ten times. The chain has TRBV28 and TRBJ2-5; D may match TRBD1 or TRBD2 (5 bases each). Trimming took off 3 bases at V and 1 base at J, with 18 bases between the two ends. Germline V gene sequence: CDR1 MDHEN, CDR2 SYDVKM. The CDR3 has 17 amino acids. The DNA for the CDR3 is TGTGCCAGCAGTTTTCGGGGACCAACCCGATCCCAAGAGACCCAGTACTTC. This codes for CASSFRGPTRSQETQYF.

This clonotype was counted many times. Sequence at one end of the junction differs from germline and may be a read error. The V gene is TRBV28, the J gene TRBJ1-1; the D is unclear. Germline V lookup: CDR1 MDHEN, CDR2 SYDVKM. The CDR3 runs 13 residues. CDR3 residues: CASSLEGNSEAFF. The CDR3 DNA follows: TGTGCCAGCAGTTTAGAAGGGAACAGTGAAGCTTTCTTT.

V usage is TRBV7-6 and J usage is TRBJ2-1; 8 bases align to TRBD2. CDR1 is SGHVS, CDR2 FNYEAQ, per germline. V dropped 3 bases and J dropped 0; count of bases not matched to a gene: 7. The CDR3 runs 17 residues. CDR3 coding DNA: TGTGCCAGCAGCTTCAAACTAGCGGAGAGCTCCTACAATGAGCAGTTCTTC. Translation: CASSFKLAESSYNEQFF.

This clonotype appeared many times. The chain has TRBV3-1 and TRBJ2-3; 13 positions agree with TRBD2. V shed 7 bases, J shed 5 bases, and the junction held 3 bases outside the gene matches. The V gene's germline CDR1 is LGHDT and CDR2 YNNKEL (reference sequence). The CDR3 has 14 residues. As DNA, the CDR3 is TGTGCCAGCAAGGGACTAGCGGGAAGAGATACGCAGTATTTT. Its protein is CASKGLAGRDTQYF.

This clonotype was recorded at least ten times. The chain employs TRBV18 and TRBJ2-3; 7 bases fit TRBD2. CDR1 is KGHSH, CDR2 LQKENI, per germline. V lost 3 bases and J lost 1; bases outside the gene matches: 10. The CDR3 totals 17 residues. CDR3 DNA: TGTGCCAGCTCACCTGGAACACTAGCGTCGGGCACAGATACGCAGTATTTT. This sequence encodes CASSPGTLASGTDTQYF.

This clonotype was seen a handful of times. This chain joins TRBV30 and TRBJ2-3; D remains unclear. This CDR3 region has 16 residues. V was pared by 2 bases and J by 3 bases, with 18 bases between. CDR1 and CDR2 from the germline V gene are GTSNPN and SVGIG (reference sequence). The DNA of the CDR3 is TGTGCCTGGAGTACTTGGACGGACCCTGGAACAGATACGCAGTATTTT. The encoded protein is CAWSTWTDPGTDTQYF. Supplemented by reference TRBV30 and TRBJ2-3, the full variable domain reads SQTIHQWPATLVQPVGSPLSLECTVEGTSNPNLYWYRQAAGRGLQLLFYSVGIGQISSEVPQNLSASRPQDRQFILSSKKLLLSDSGFYLCAWSTWTDPGTDTQYFGPGTRLTVL.

This clonotype appeared many times. This rearrangement joins TRBV29-1 to TRBJ2-1; D unresolved. CDR1 is SQVTM, CDR2 ANQGSEA, per germline. V was clipped by 8 bases and J by 5 bases, with 7 bases between them. This CDR3 comprises 10 residues. Here the CDR3 reads CSTHHNEQFF. The CDR3 DNA follows: TGCAGCACCCACCACAATGAGCAGTTCTTC.

This clonotype was observed many times. The V gene is TRBV7-2, the J gene TRBJ1-1, with unresolved D. From germline, CDR1 is SGHTA and CDR2 FQGNSA. V lost 4 bases to trimming and J lost 2 bases, with 8 bases between them. This CDR3 region has 13 residues. CDR3 sequence: CASSSSPNTEAFF. In DNA form, the CDR3 reads TGTGCCAGCAGCTCCTCGCCTAACACTGAAGCTTTCTTT.

This clonotype was picked up many times. J is TRBJ2-3 and V is TRBV4-2; a possible D gene is TRBD2 (6 bases). Trimming shortened V by 2 bases and J by 5 bases, and 20 bases separated the two germline ends. This CDR3 spans 17 amino acids. Looked up from germline, CDR1 is LGHNA and CDR2 is YNFKEQ. The CDR3 loop is CASSQPSSGGVRDTQYF. CDR3 nucleotides: TGTGCCAGCAGCCAACCTTCCTCCGGGGGAGTTCGAGATACGCAGTATTTT.

This clonotype was seen more than once but under ten times. V and J are TRBV4-1 and TRBJ2-5; TRBD2 aligns across 14 bases. The CDR3 runs 18 residues. CDR1 and CDR2 from the germline V gene are MGHRA and YSYEKL. V was clipped by 4 bases and J by 1 base; unmatched bases: 8. As DNA, the CDR3 is TGCGCCAGCAGCCTCCGGGGACTAGCGGGAGCCCCCCAAGAGACCCAGTACTTC. Translating it yields CASSLRGLAGAPQETQYF.

This clonotype was found many times. This chain connects TRBV11-2 to TRBJ2-7, with unresolved D. V gave up 5 bases and J gave up 2 bases, with 13 bases separating them. This CDR3 contains 14 residues. The V gene's germline CDR1 is SGHAT and CDR2 FQNNGV. The CDR3 DNA is TGTGCCAGCAGCCCCGCCGGCGGAACCTACGAGCAGTACTTC. Translating gives CASSPAGGTYEQYF.

There are many counts of this clonotype. V and J are TRBV3-1 and TRBJ2-2; D possibly corresponds to TRBD2 (6 bases). Germline loops: CDR1 LGHDT, CDR2 YNNKEL (reference sequence). The CDR3 has 15 amino acids. V lost 0 bases to trimming and J lost 1 base, with 6 bases between them. The CDR3 region has the DNA TGTGCCAGCAGCCAAGAGGGGGGGAACACCGGGGAGCTGTTTTTT. Translated: CASSQEGGNTGELFF.

This clonotype was seen repeatedly, ten times or more. V and J are TRBV3-1 and TRBJ2-1; 12 bases are a match to TRBD2. This CDR3 is 15 amino acids long. Trimming cost V 6 bases and J 5 bases; bases outside gene matches: 5. Germline assignment: CDR1 LGHDT and CDR2 YNNKEL (reference sequence). The CDR3 spells CASSHWTSGDNEQFF. CDR3 DNA sequence: TGTGCCAGCAGTCACTGGACTAGCGGGGACAATGAGCAGTTCTTC.

DNA of the CDR3: TGTGCCACCAGCAGCTGGACAGGGATTTACACTGAAGCTTTCTTT. Its protein product is CATSSWTGIYTEAFF. The J gene is TRBJ1-1, the V gene TRBV15; TRBD1 matches 8 bases. The germline gives CDR1 LNHNV, CDR2 YYDKDF (reference sequence). Trimming removed 3 bases from V and 3 bases from J; junction bases left unmatched: 6. This CDR3 region has 15 residues.

On this clonotype itself: A much larger clone is a single base away; this may be a read error. The chain couples TRBV13 to TRBJ2-3; 9 bases align to TRBD2. The DNA end favors TRBJ2-5, so the J call may be wrong. The CDR3 loop spans 16 amino acids. The germline V gene has CDR1 PRHDT and CDR2 FYEKMQ (reference sequence). CDR3 nucleotide sequence: TGTGCCAGCAGCCCGCTGGAGCGGGAGGACCCAGAGACCCAGTACTTC. Translating it yields CASSPLEREDPETQYF.

This clonotype came up many times. The J gene is TRBJ2-7, the V gene TRBV18, with 11 bases matching TRBD2. The CDR3 is made up of 15 amino acids. Germline CDR1 KGHSH, CDR2 LQKENI. The V gene end was trimmed by 4 bases and the J gene end by 3 bases; junction bases not matched to a gene: 5. CDR3 bases: TGTGCCAGCTCACATCCGGGACTAGCGGACTACGAGCAGTACTTC. Translating gives CASSHPGLADYEQYF.

This clonotype appeared many times. The gene calls are TRBV19 and TRBJ2-1; 9 bases are shared with TRBD1. Germline trimming cut 1 base from V and 2 bases from J; bases unmatched to any gene: 12. In germline, CDR1 is LNHDA, CDR2 SQIVND (reference sequence). The CDR3 totals 19 residues. The CDR3 DNA sequence: TGTGCCAGTAGTATAGGACAGGGGGATTGGAATAGGGCCTACAATGAGCAGTTCTTC. Protein product: CASSIGQGDWNRAYNEQFF.

This clonotype appeared a few times. J is TRBJ1-1 and V is TRBV19; D gene uncertain. The germline V gene has CDR1 LNHDA and CDR2 SQIVND (reference sequence). This CDR3 has 13 amino acids. V lost 8 bases, J lost 4 bases, and 14 bases lay in between. The CDR3 region has the DNA TGTGCCAGTGGCAAGCTGTCTGGCACTGAAGCTTTCTTT. This gives the protein CASGKLSGTEAFF. Full variable domain (remainder filled in from reference TRBV19 and TRBJ1-1): DGGITQSPKYLFRKEGQNVTLSCEQNLNHDAMYWYRQDPGQGLRLIYYSQIVNDFQKGDIAEGYSVSREKKESFPLTVTSAQKNPTAFYLCASGKLSGTEAFFGQGTRLTVV.

CDR3 DNA: TGCAGTGCGGACTCGAGGGCGGGGGACATTCAGTACTTC. Translation gives CSADSRAGDIQYF. V gene TRBV20-1 combines with J gene TRBJ2-4; 7 positions match TRBD2. This CDR3 has 13 residues. Trimming cost V 6 bases and J 8 bases; bases outside gene matches: 10. CDR1 and CDR2 (germline): DFQATT, SNEGSKA (reference sequence).

This clonotype was seen more than once but under ten times. This chain connects TRBV7-3 to TRBJ2-1, with D tentatively TRBD2 (7 bases). The germline V and J ends were trimmed by 1 base and 0 bases, with 16 bases remaining between them. This CDR3 spans 18 amino acids. Germline V gene sequence: CDR1 SGHTA, CDR2 FQGTGA. In DNA, the CDR3 is TGTGCCAGCAGCTTAAAGGGGGGGCAATCGAGCTCCTACAATGAGCAGTTCTTC. Its translation: CASSLKGGQSSSYNEQFF. Full variable domain (remainder filled in from reference TRBV7-3 and TRBJ2-1): GAGVSQTPSNKVTEKGKYVELRCDPISGHTALYWYRQSLGQGPEFLIYFQGTGAADDSGLPNDRFFAVRPEGSVSTLKIQRTERGDSAVYLCASSLKGGQSSSYNEQFFGPGTRLTVL.